This T cell receptor (beta chain) was retrieved from a study of shared T cell receptors in the human thymus. The assay was immunoSEQ multiplex PCR, and TCRdb's table has in-frame clones only and misses some. The table includes over 650,000 clones, over 75% detected once. This CDR3 region has 13 residues. V gave up 4 bases and J gave up 6 bases, with 13 bases separating them. Germline loops: CDR1 SGHDN, CDR2 FVKESK. A single count supports this clone. The data were also submitted as part of a second study, on human thymus T cells. That work states: The related literature has documented a marked overlap of thymic repertoires among unrelated individuals.

This TCR came from a boy less than two years old with a congenital heart defect. Sample: thymocytes. V gene TRBV14 combines with J gene TRBJ2-7, with a possible D match to TRBD1 (6 bases). CDR3 amino acids: CASSRTGSCEQYF. The CDR3 nucleotides read TGTGCCAGCAGCCGTACAGGGTCATGCGAGCAGTACTTC.